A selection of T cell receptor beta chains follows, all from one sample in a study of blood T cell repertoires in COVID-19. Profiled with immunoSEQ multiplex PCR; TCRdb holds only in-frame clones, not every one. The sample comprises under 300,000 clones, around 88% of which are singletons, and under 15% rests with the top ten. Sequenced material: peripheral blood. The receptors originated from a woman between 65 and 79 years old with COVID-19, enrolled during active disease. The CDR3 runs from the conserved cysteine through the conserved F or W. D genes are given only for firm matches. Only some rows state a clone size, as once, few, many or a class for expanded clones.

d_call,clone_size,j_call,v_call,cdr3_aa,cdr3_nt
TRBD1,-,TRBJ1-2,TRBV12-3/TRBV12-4,CASSLSLAGGSTF,TGTGCCAGCAGTCTGAGCCTGGCAGGGGGGTCCACCTTC
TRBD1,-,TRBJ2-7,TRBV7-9,CASSFLTGPYEQYF,TGTGCCAGCAGCTTCCTGACAGGGCCCTACGAGCAGTACTTC
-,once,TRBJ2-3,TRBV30,CASATDTSTDTQYF,TGTGCCTCGGCGACAGACACTAGCACAGATACGCAGTATTTT
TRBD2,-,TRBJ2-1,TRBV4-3,CASSPGLLAGGRGEQFF,TGCGCCAGCAGCCCCGGTCTCCTAGCGGGGGGGCGGGGTGAGCAGTTCTTC
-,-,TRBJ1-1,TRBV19,CASSISVMNTEAFF,TGTGCCAGTAGTATTTCGGTTATGAACACTGAAGCTTTCTTT
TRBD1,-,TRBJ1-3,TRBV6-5,CASRGTGEGRNTIYF,TGTGCCAGCAGGGGAACAGGGGAAGGGAGAAACACCATATATTTT
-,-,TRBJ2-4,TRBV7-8,CASSTGGGGVAKNIQYF,TGTGCCAGCAGTACTGGAGGGGGGGGCGTAGCCAAAAACATTCAGTACTTC
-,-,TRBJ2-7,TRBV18,CASSPPGTYEQYF,TGTGCCAGCTCACCCCCCGGTACCTACGAGCAGTACTTC
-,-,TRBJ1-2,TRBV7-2,CASRYYRQESGYTF,TGTGCCAGCAGATATTATCGACAGGAGAGTGGCTACACCTTC
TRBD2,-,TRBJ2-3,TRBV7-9,CASSPGTSGNTDTQYF,TGTGCCAGCAGCCCCGGGACTAGCGGGAACACAGATACGCAGTATTTT
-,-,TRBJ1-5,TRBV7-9,CASSLAQNQPQHF,TGTGCCAGCAGCTTAGCACAGAATCAGCCCCAGCATTTT
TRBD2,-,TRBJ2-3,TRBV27,CASSLLGGGASDTQYF,TGTGCCAGCAGTTTATTGGGCGGGGGGGCCTCAGATACGCAGTATTTT
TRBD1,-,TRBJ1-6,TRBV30,CAWTPDRGSNSPLHF,TGTGCCTGGACCCCCGACAGGGGGTCTAATTCACCCCTCCACTTT
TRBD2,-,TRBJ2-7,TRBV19,CASSPTDLAGSYEQYF,TGTGCCAGTAGTCCCACGGATCTAGCGGGGTCCTACGAGCAGTACTTC
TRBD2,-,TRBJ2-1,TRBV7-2,CASINPGGKYNEQFF,TGTGCCAGCATCAACCCCGGGGGGAAGTACAATGAGCAGTTCTTC
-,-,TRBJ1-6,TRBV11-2,CASSSDTINSPLHF,TGTGCCAGCAGCTCGGACACTATTAATTCACCCCTCCACTTT
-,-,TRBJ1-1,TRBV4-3,CASSQDRVTNTEAFF,TGCGCCAGCAGCCAAGATCGGGTTACGAACACTGAAGCTTTCTTT
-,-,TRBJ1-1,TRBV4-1,CASSQPHRQNTEAFF,TGCGCCAGCAGCCAGCCCCACAGGCAGAACACTGAAGCTTTCTTT
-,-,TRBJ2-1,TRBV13,CASSQTSYPGNEQFF,TGTGCCAGCAGCCAAACCTCCTACCCGGGTAATGAGCAGTTCTTC
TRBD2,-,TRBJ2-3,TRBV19,CASSTGLAGGGGDTQYF,TGTGCCAGTAGTACGGGACTAGCGGGGGGAGGTGGGGATACGCAGTATTTT
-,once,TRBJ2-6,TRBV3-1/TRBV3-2,CASSQERTPSGANVLTF,TGTGCCAGCAGCCAAGAAAGAACACCCTCTGGGGCCAACGTCCTGACTTTC
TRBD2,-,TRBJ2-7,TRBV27,CASATLASRDEQYF,TGTGCCAGCGCCACACTAGCGTCCCGGGACGAGCAGTACTTC
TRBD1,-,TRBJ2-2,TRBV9,CASSVDRANTGELFF,TGTGCCAGCAGCGTGGACAGGGCGAACACCGGGGAGCTGTTTTTT
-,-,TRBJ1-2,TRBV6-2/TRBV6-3,CASSYSQGYGYTF,TGTGCCAGCAGTTACTCACAGGGTTATGGCTACACCTTC
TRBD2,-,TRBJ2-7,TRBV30,CASSGGDLEQYF,TGTGCCTCTAGCGGGGGCGATTTAGAGCAGTACTTC
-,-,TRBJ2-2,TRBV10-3,CAISESTPGGELFF,TGTGCCATCAGTGAGTCGACCCCCGGGGGGGAGCTGTTTTTT
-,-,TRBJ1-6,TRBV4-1,CASSQGEQGGSNSPLHF,TGCGCCAGCAGCCAAGGCGAACAGGGAGGGTCCAATTCACCCCTCCACTTT
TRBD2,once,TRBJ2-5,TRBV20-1,CSASRAGGSGETQYF,TGCAGTGCTAGTAGAGCGGGGGGGTCTGGAGAGACCCAGTACTTC
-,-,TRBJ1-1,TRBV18,CASSREENTEAFF,TGTGCCAGCTCCAGGGAGGAGAACACTGAAGCTTTCTTT
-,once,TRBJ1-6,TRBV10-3,CAIKDTQRDSPLHF,TGTGCCATCAAGGACACGCAAAGGGATTCACCCCTCCACTTT
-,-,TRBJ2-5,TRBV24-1,CATSPGDSQETQYF,TGTGCCACCAGTCCGGGAGACAGCCAAGAGACCCAGTACTTC
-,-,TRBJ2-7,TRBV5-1,CASSLDPDYYEQYF,TGCGCCAGCAGCTTGGACCCGGACTACTACGAGCAGTACTTC
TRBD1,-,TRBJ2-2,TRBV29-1,CSVGQSTNTGELFF,TGCAGCGTGGGACAGTCAACGAACACCGGGGAGCTGTTTTTT
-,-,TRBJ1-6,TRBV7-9,CASSLAQGYNSPLHF,TGTGCCAGCAGCTTAGCGCAGGGGTATAATTCACCCCTCCACTTT
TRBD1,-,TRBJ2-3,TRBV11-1,CASSPWTGGLTDTQYF,TGTGCCAGCAGCCCCTGGACAGGGGGCCTTACAGATACGCAGTATTTT
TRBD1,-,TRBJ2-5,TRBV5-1,CASSLRQGVQETQYF,TGCGCCAGCAGCCTTCGACAGGGAGTGCAAGAGACCCAGTACTTC
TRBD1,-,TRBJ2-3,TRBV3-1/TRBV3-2,CASSPRRRGYVDTQYF,TGTGCCAGCAGCCCTAGGCGCAGGGGGTACGTAGATACGCAGTATTTT